These 6 T cell receptor beta chains were sequenced from one sample in a study of T cells in Graves' hyperthyroidism and ophthalmopathy. Amplification yielded TCR beta CDR3 regions, with RNA transcripts as the source. The HTBI primer set was used in a first-round RT-PCR of the TCR CDR3. TCRdb independently ran MiXCR on the multiplex PCR reads; one entry per CDR3 protein. Of over 400,000 distinct CDR3 sequences in the sample, around a fifth were seen once. Sequences were obtained from blood. The receptors were gathered from a woman aged 70-85 years with Graves' ophthalmopathy.

The genes are TRBV27 and TRBJ2-7, with D maybe TRBD2 (6 bases). Trimming took 2 bases from V and 3 from J, leaving 14 bases between them. This CDR3 comprises 15 residues. Germline CDR1 reads MNHEY; CDR2 reads SMNVEV (reference sequence). The CDR3 protein is CASSLRRVAHYEQYF. The CDR3 DNA reads TGTGCCAGCAGTTTAAGGAGGGTGGCGCACTACGAGCAGTACTTC.

The J gene is TRBJ2-7, the V gene TRBV19; TRBD1 matches 7 bases. This CDR3 comprises 13 residues. The germline V gene encodes CDR1 LNHDA and CDR2 SQIVND (reference sequence). The trim removed 5 bases at V and 5 bases at J, leaving 6 bases unmatched. The CDR3, as DNA: TGTGCCAGTAGTCCACGACAGGGCCACGAGCAGTACTTC. This encodes CASSPRQGHEQYF.

This clonotype was seen many times. The genes are TRBV27 and TRBJ1-1, with D unresolved. The V end lost 3 bases, the J end lost 4 bases, and 9 bases lay between the germline ends. Germline loops: CDR1 MNHEY, CDR2 SMNVEV (reference sequence). The CDR3 consists of 13 residues. DNA of the CDR3: TGTGCCAGCAGTTTCTCCACGGCCACTGAAGCTTTCTTT. This encodes CASSFSTATEAFF.

This clonotype appeared many times. The chain has TRBV7-9 and TRBJ1-4; D not certain. The CDR3 has 14 residues. Germline V lookup: CDR1 SEHNR, CDR2 FQNEAQ (reference sequence). V was cut by 4 bases and J by 8 bases, with 14 bases left in between. In DNA, the CDR3 is TGTGCCAGCAGCTCCTCCTCGGGTGGAGAAAAACTGTTTTTT. It translates to CASSSSSGGEKLFF. Full variable domain (outside the CDR3, taken from reference TRBV7-9 and TRBJ1-4): DTGVSQNPRHKITKRGQNVTFRCDPISEHNRLYWYRQTLGQGPEFLTYFQNEAQLEKSRLLSDRFSAERPKGSFSTLEIQRTEQGDSAMYLCASSSSSGGEKLFFGSGTQLSVL.

This clonotype turned up a few times. The rearrangement uses TRBV5-5 and TRBJ2-2, with a possible D match to TRBD2 (5 bases). The length of the CDR3 is 15 residues. Germline assignment: CDR1 SGHKS and CDR2 YYEKEE (reference sequence). The V and J ends lost 4 bases and 2 bases respectively, with 12 bases between them. CDR3 protein: CASSVGGANTGELFF. CDR3 coding DNA: TGTGCCAGCAGCGTTGGAGGAGCTAACACCGGGGAGCTGTTTTTT.

The table lists this clonotype with many counts. The rearrangement links TRBV27 to TRBJ2-7; 8 bases are shared with TRBD1. V trimming: 1 base; J trimming: 7 bases; junction bases outside the gene matches: 9. This CDR3 contains 15 residues. Per the germline V gene, CDR1 is MNHEY and CDR2 is SMNVEV (reference sequence). The CDR3 DNA reads as TGTGCCAGCAGTTTATTATTCGGACAGGGTGGGGAGCAGTACTTC. Protein sequence: CASSLLFGQGGEQYF.